The table lists the clone carrying this T cell receptor (beta chain) with a count of one. The antigen is unknown. This sample is drawn from a study of cytomegalovirus exposure and HLA in healthy donors. Broader study findings: Rare TCR sequences dominated, though some public TCRs recurred in many donors. TCR beta chains numbering some 160 were designated cytomegalovirus-associated.

The CDR3 covers 13 residues. V gave up 3 bases and J gave up 5 bases; unmatched junction bases: 0. The germline V gene has CDR1 MRHNA and CDR2 SNTAGT. Profiling relied on immunoSEQ multiplex PCR, and the TCRdb table lists in-frame clones only, not all of them. There are 60,000 to 85,000 clones in the sample; 96% occur only once, and 4.5% lies in the top ten. Sequencing input: PBMCs. The chain combines TRBV6-4 with TRBJ2-2, with 7 nucleotides matching TRBD1. The TCR was taken from a woman between 18 and 29 years old in good health and CMV-seropositive. CDR3 in amino acids: CASSEQGTGELFF. The CDR3 DNA reads TGTGCCAGCAGTGAACAGGGGACCGGGGAGCTGTTTTTT.